Shown below are 27 T cell receptor beta chains from a single sample sequenced in a study of blood T cell repertoires in COVID-19. Sequencing was performed with immunoSEQ multiplex PCR; in TCRdb, only in-frame clones are kept and a portion is missing. The sample has roughly 180,000 clones, approximately 85% seen once. The sample consisted of peripheral blood. Receptors originate from a woman in her sixties with COVID-19, enrolled during active disease.

V is TRBV7-9 and J is TRBJ1-6, with TRBD1 as a possible D gene (6 bases). The V end was cut by 6 bases, the J end by 11 bases, with 17 bases between. CDR3 length: 14 amino acids. Germline CDR1 SEHNR, CDR2 FQNEAQ (reference sequence). This chain's CDR3 is CASSLTGTHAPLHF. In nucleotides, the CDR3 is TGTGCCAGCAGTTTAACAGGGACCCATGCACCCCTCCACTTT.

The chain combines TRBV19 with TRBJ2-7; 8 bases match TRBD1. Looked up from germline, CDR1 is LNHDA and CDR2 is SQIVND (reference sequence). The V and J ends lost 5 bases and 2 bases, in that order; junction bases with no gene match: 5. CDR3 length: 14 amino acids. The DNA for the CDR3 is TGTGCCAGTAGTGGGGGACAGGTTGCCTACGAGCAGTACTTC. Its translation: CASSGGQVAYEQYF.

The V gene is TRBV28, the J gene TRBJ1-5; tentative D call: TRBD1 (6 bases). The CDR3 has 16 amino acids. Trimming took off 2 bases at V and 4 bases at J, with 15 bases between the two ends. Germline-derived CDR1 and CDR2 are MDHEN and SYDVKM. CDR3 nucleotides: TGTGCCAGCAGTTTAAGGGGGAGGGGGAATAATCAGCCCCAGCATTTT. Translation gives CASSLRGRGNNQPQHF.

V is TRBV5-6 and J is TRBJ2-7; D might be TRBD1 (6 bases). Per the germline V gene, CDR1 is SGHDT and CDR2 is YYEEEE. Deletions cut 0 bases from V and 2 bases from J, with 15 bases between. The CDR3 extends over 16 amino acids. The DNA of the CDR3 is TGTGCCAGCAGCTTGGAGCTCAGTGGACAGACCTACGAGCAGTACTTC. Translation gives CASSLELSGQTYEQYF.

By frequency in the sample, this clone is medium-sized. The V call is TRBV7-9, the J call TRBJ1-1, with D hard to call. The CDR3 is 15 amino acids. Germline V gene lookup returns CDR1 SEHNR and CDR2 FQNEAQ (reference sequence). V was cut by 2 bases and J by 4 bases, with 14 bases left in between. The CDR3 DNA reads TGTGCCAGCAGCTTATCAGGAAAACTCTTCACTGAAGCTTTCTTT. The encoded protein is CASSLSGKLFTEAFF. Full variable domain (remainder filled in from reference TRBV7-9 and TRBJ1-1): DTGVSQNPRHKITKRGQNVTFRCDPISEHNRLYWYRQTLGQGPEFLTYFQNEAQLEKSRLLSDRFSAERPKGSFSTLEIQRTEQGDSAMYLCASSLSGKLFTEAFFGQGTRLTVV.

This chain connects TRBV5-1 to TRBJ1-1; D is possibly TRBD1 (5 bases). The CDR3 is 14 residues long. V was pared by 2 bases and J by 0 bases, with 8 bases between. Germline V gives CDR1 SGHRS, CDR2 YFSETQ. The CDR3 region has the DNA TGCGCCAGCAGCTTATCAGGGCTGAACACTGAAGCTTTCTTT. This sequence encodes CASSLSGLNTEAFF.

V and J are TRBV5-6 and TRBJ2-7; D not resolved. V was shortened by 1 base and J by 3 bases, with 17 bases between the two germline ends. Germline loops: CDR1 SGHDT, CDR2 YYEEEE. The CDR3 sequence is 16 residues long. The CDR3: CASSLLRNPMVYEQYF. The CDR3 coding sequence is TGTGCCAGCAGCTTGTTAAGAAACCCTATGGTCTACGAGCAGTACTTC.

This CDR3 reads CASSLVGTSGDNEQFF. In DNA form, the CDR3 reads TGTGCCAGCAGCTTAGTGGGCACTAGCGGGGACAATGAGCAGTTCTTC. This chain uses TRBV11-3 with TRBJ2-1; 10 bases agree with TRBD2. In germline, CDR1 is SGHNT, CDR2 YENEEA. The V and J ends lost 1 base and 5 bases, in that order; junction bases with no gene match: 5. The CDR3 is made up of 16 amino acids.

V gene TRBV5-4 combines with J gene TRBJ2-7; no firm D call. This CDR3 comprises 13 residues. The germline V gene encodes CDR1 SGHNT and CDR2 YYREEE (reference sequence). The germline V and J ends were trimmed by 4 bases and 5 bases, with 13 bases remaining between them. CDR3 in amino acids: CASSPFQAHEQYF. Written as DNA, the CDR3 is TGTGCCAGCAGCCCTTTCCAGGCCCACGAGCAGTACTTC.

The gene calls are TRBV2 and TRBJ1-1; perhaps TRBD1 as D (5 bases). Per germline, CDR1 SNHLY and CDR2 FYNNEI. This CDR3 is 13 amino acids long. The V gene lost 5 bases and the J gene lost 3 bases, with 10 bases spanning the gap. In DNA, the CDR3 is TGTGCCAGCAGTTCGGACACGTACACTGAAGCTTTCTTT. It is translated as CASSSDTYTEAFF. Using reference TRBV2 and TRBJ1-1 for the parts outside the CDR3, the full variable domain is EPEVTQTPSHQVTQMGQEVILRCVPISNHLYFYWYRQILGQKVEFLVSFYNNEISEKSEIFDDQFSVERPDGSNFTLKIRSTKLEDSAMYFCASSSDTYTEAFFGQGTRLTVV.

V gene TRBV19 combines with J gene TRBJ1-6; D is undetermined. The length of the CDR3 is 13 residues. Germline V gene lookup returns CDR1 LNHDA and CDR2 SQIVND (reference sequence). The V end lost 5 bases, the J end lost 7 bases, and 9 bases lay between the germline ends. CDR3 in DNA: TGTGCCAGTAGTTTTGAGCCCAATTCACCCCTCCACTTT. It specifies CASSFEPNSPLHF.

The chain joins TRBV6-2 or TRBV6-3 to TRBJ2-5, with no clear D. CDR3 size: 12 residues. Germline loops: CDR1 MNHEY, CDR2 SVGEGT. V gave up 6 bases and J gave up 5 bases, with 10 bases separating them. The DNA for the CDR3 is TGTGCCAGCAGCCCCCTTTCGGAGACCCAGTACTTC. As protein: CASSPLSETQYF.

The chain combines TRBV5-1 with TRBJ2-3, with D perhaps TRBD2 (5 bases). The CDR3 contains 14 residues. Germline values: CDR1 SGHRS, CDR2 YFSETQ. V gave up 6 bases and J gave up 2 bases, with 13 bases separating them. The CDR3 DNA reads TGCGCCAGCACCCCCGGGGTTTTCACAGATACGCAGTATTTT. It translates to CASTPGVFTDTQYF.

The chain recombines TRBV19 with TRBJ1-2; D perhaps matches TRBD1 (5 bases). Germline V lookup: CDR1 LNHDA, CDR2 SQIVND (reference sequence). Trimming removed 7 bases from V and 4 bases from J, with 16 bases in between. The CDR3 has 14 amino acids. Here the CDR3 DNA reads TGTGCCAGTAATACCATCCCGGGGGGCTATGGCTACACCTTC. Amino acids: CASNTIPGGYGYTF.

This clone occurred once. J is TRBJ1-3 and V is TRBV7-9; 10 nucleotides agree with TRBD1. After removal of 4 bases from V and 1 base from J, the junction contained 10 bases not matched to a gene. The CDR3 extends over 18 amino acids. Germline V lookup: CDR1 SEHNR, CDR2 FQNEAQ (reference sequence). CDR3 coding DNA: TGTGCCAGCAGCTCCTACTCTGAGGGACAGGGGTCTGGAAACACCATATATTTT. It translates to CASSSYSEGQGSGNTIYF.

The V call is TRBV6-1, the J call TRBJ2-3; TRBD1 matches at 7 bases. This CDR3 has 15 amino acids. CDR1 is MNHNS and CDR2 is SASEGT in the germline V gene. Losses at the gene ends were 6 bases for V and 3 bases for J; bases not matched to a gene: 9. This CDR3 is CASSRRDSRTDTQYF. CDR3 bases: TGTGCCAGCAGCCGACGGGACAGTAGGACAGATACGCAGTATTTT.

The V call is TRBV6-4, the J call TRBJ2-2; perhaps TRBD1 as D (6 bases). CDR1 is MRHNA and CDR2 is SNTAGT in the germline V gene. V lost 6 bases to trimming and J lost 1 base, with 9 bases between them. The CDR3 covers 14 residues. The CDR3 DNA reads TGTGCCAGCAGAGTGGACAGGAACACCGGGGAGCTGTTTTTT. Its protein is CASRVDRNTGELFF.

This clone was recorded at least ten times. This chain uses TRBV6-5 with TRBJ1-5; D possibly corresponds to TRBD1 (6 bases). The CDR3 loop spans 15 amino acids. V lost 5 bases to trimming and J lost 1 base, with 12 bases between them. Germline CDR1 MNHEY, CDR2 SVGAGI. CDR3 region: CASSPRGGSNQPQHF. Written as DNA, the CDR3 is TGTGCCAGCAGTCCCCGGGGGGGCAGCAATCAGCCCCAGCATTTT.

V gene TRBV28 combines with J gene TRBJ1-2; the D is unclear. The CDR3 extends over 14 amino acids. Per germline, CDR1 MDHEN and CDR2 SYDVKM. Deletions cut 5 bases from V and 0 bases from J, with 10 bases between. DNA of the CDR3: TGTGCCAGCAGTCCGGACTCAGCTAACTATGGCTACACCTTC. Translated: CASSPDSANYGYTF.

This clone was detected only a few times. This chain joins TRBV15 and TRBJ1-4; D is possibly TRBD1 (5 bases). CDR1 and CDR2 from the germline V gene are LNHNV and YYDKDF (reference sequence). CDR3 size: 15 residues. V was shortened by 4 bases and J by 8 bases, with 17 bases between the two germline ends. The CDR3 protein is CATSMRDRLREKLFF. CDR3 DNA: TGTGCCACCAGCATGCGGGACCGACTGAGGGAAAAACTGTTTTTT.

The chain recombines TRBV27 with TRBJ2-5, with D possibly being TRBD1 (6 bases). The CDR3 has 14 residues. V was cut by 5 bases and J by 2 bases, with 12 bases left in between. Germline loops: CDR1 MNHEY, CDR2 SMNVEV (reference sequence). DNA of the CDR3: TGTGCCAGCAGTGACTCAGGGGAGCAAGAGACCCAGTACTTC. This translates into CASSDSGEQETQYF.

This clone appeared a single time. The chain combines TRBV29-1 with TRBJ1-1; a weak D match, TRBD1 (5 bases). Germline V gene lookup returns CDR1 SQVTM and CDR2 ANQGSEA. Trimming took off 4 bases at V and 4 bases at J, with 10 bases between the two ends. The CDR3 contains 12 residues. In DNA, the CDR3 is TGCAGCGTTGCACAGGTGGTCACTGAAGCTTTCTTT. It specifies CSVAQVVTEAFF.

J is TRBJ2-1 and V is TRBV7-9; 12 nucleotides align to TRBD2. The CDR3 sequence is 16 residues long. J was trimmed by 7 bases and V by 3 bases; bases with no gene match: 7. In germline, CDR1 is SEHNR, CDR2 FQNEAQ (reference sequence). The CDR3 DNA sequence: TGTGCCAGCAGCTTGGGCGGAGGGACTAGCGGGAATGAGCAGTTCTTC. This translates into CASSLGGGTSGNEQFF.

CDR3 amino acids: CASSQGVTESGYTF. As DNA, the CDR3 is TGTGCCAGCAGCCAAGGCGTCACAGAGTCTGGCTACACCTTC. The chain employs TRBV3-1 (or the pseudogene TRBV3-2) and TRBJ1-2; D unresolved. CDR1 is LGHDT and CDR2 is YNNKEL in the germline V gene (reference sequence). This CDR3 spans 14 amino acids. Trimming took 1 base from V and 7 from J, leaving 13 bases between them.

This clone was observed a handful of times. The rearrangement links TRBV27 to TRBJ1-2, with D possibly matching TRBD1 (6 bases). Germline values: CDR1 MNHEY, CDR2 SMNVEV (reference sequence). Trimming took 2 bases from V and 7 from J, leaving 11 bases between them. The CDR3 spans 13 residues. For the CDR3, the DNA is TGTGCCAGCAGTTTACAGGGGCCGGGTGGCTACACCTTC. Its translation is CASSLQGPGGYTF.

The J gene is TRBJ1-1, the V gene TRBV19; D is unclear. CDR3 length: 11 residues. Germline CDR1 reads LNHDA; CDR2 reads SQIVND (reference sequence). With 6 bases removed from V and 2 bases from J, the gap between germline ends came to 4 bases. In nucleotides, the CDR3 is TGTGCCAGTAGACATAACACTGAAGCTTTCTTT. Its protein product is CASRHNTEAFF.

The chain has TRBV24-1 and TRBJ1-1, with D possibly being TRBD1 (5 bases). From germline, CDR1 is KGHDR and CDR2 SFDVKD. V lost 5 bases and J lost 5, with 11 bases in between. The CDR3 runs to 13 residues. The CDR3 DNA reads TGTGCCACCAGTGGTCAGGGCGAAACTGAAGCTTTCTTT. Translating it yields CATSGQGETEAFF.